These 20 T cell receptor beta chains came from one sample sequenced in a study of identical twins. TCRdb re-analysed the 5' RACE reads in MiXCR, keeping a single row per CDR3 protein. The sample shows approximately 630,000 distinct CDR3 sequences, about 7% of them seen only once. This sample was shared with a second study, whose subject was yellow fever vaccine responses in identical twins.

Sequencing input: PBMCs. The receptors here all came from a young woman in good health.

The chain couples TRBV3-1 to TRBJ1-1; TRBD1 is a possible D gene (6 bases). The CDR3 consists of 13 residues. Trimming stripped 4 bases from V and 10 bases from J, with 16 bases between. The germline V gene encodes CDR1 LGHDT and CDR2 YNNKEL (reference sequence). The CDR3 protein is CASSPPGQKVAFF. CDR3 DNA sequence: TGTGCCAGCAGCCCACCGGGACAAAAAGTAGCTTTCTTT.

This clonotype was seen a few times. The V and J genes are TRBV24-1 and TRBJ2-1; D gene ambiguous. The V end was cut by 5 bases, the J end by 6 bases, with 13 bases between. CDR1 and CDR2 from the germline V gene are KGHDR and SFDVKD. CDR3 size: 14 residues. CDR3 amino acids: CATSAGVIVNEQFF. CDR3 sequence (DNA): TGTGCCACCAGTGCTGGGGTCATTGTCAATGAGCAGTTCTTC.

The table lists this clonotype with many counts. The junction and the germline gene differ at one end; a read error may be behind it. V gene TRBV29-1 combines with J gene TRBJ2-1; D may be TRBD2 (6 bases). Germline lookup yields CDR1 SQVTM and CDR2 ANQGSEA. The length of the CDR3 is 17 residues. CDR3 protein: CSVEGLPSGGYYNEQFF. Written as DNA, the CDR3 is TGCAGCGTGGAAGGACTACCCAGTGGGGGGTACTACAATGAGCAGTTCTTC.

A few counts support this clonotype. V and J are TRBV6-2 or TRBV6-3 and TRBJ1-5, with 7 nucleotides matching TRBD1. V was pared by 0 bases and J by 5 bases, with 4 bases of the junction left unmatched. There are 15 residues in the CDR3. Germline lookup yields CDR1 MNHEY and CDR2 SVGEGT. The CDR3 DNA follows: TGTGCCAGCAGTTACTCGGGACAGCTATATCAGCCCCAGCATTTT. As protein: CASSYSGQLYQPQHF.

At least ten counts were recorded for this clonotype. The chain uses TRBV4-1 and TRBJ2-1, with TRBD1 identical over 9 bases. CDR1 is MGHRA, CDR2 YSYEKL, per germline. The V and J ends lost 1 base and 8 bases, in that order; junction bases with no gene match: 6. The CDR3 totals 15 residues. In nucleotides, the CDR3 is TGCGCCAGCAGCCAAGTTGGGGACAGGGTCGATGAGCAGTTCTTC. Translated: CASSQVGDRVDEQFF.

In its sample, this clonotype was seen many times. V is TRBV6-5 and J is TRBJ2-5, with no clear D. Matching the DNA end better, TRBJ2-3 makes the J call doubtful. CDR3 length: 12 residues. The germline V gene encodes CDR1 MNHEY and CDR2 SVGAGI. CDR3 sequence reads: CASSYSGETQYF. The CDR3 nucleotides read TGTGCCAGCAGTTACTCTGGGGAAACGCAGTATTTT.

The rearrangement uses TRBV20-1 and TRBJ2-1; D is tentatively TRBD1 or TRBD2 (5 bases each). V was clipped by 2 bases and J by 9 bases, with 11 bases between them. CDR1 is DFQATT and CDR2 is SNEGSKA in the germline V gene (reference sequence). CDR3 size: 12 residues. The CDR3 nucleotides are TGCAGTGCTAGATACGGGACCGCTGAGCAGTTCTTC. It encodes CSARYGTAEQFF.

The chain has TRBV5-1 and TRBJ1-3; 11 bases match TRBD1. CDR3 length equals 17 residues. V trimming: 5 bases; J trimming: 1 base; junction bases outside the gene matches: 8. In germline, CDR1 is SGHRS, CDR2 YFSETQ. The CDR3 sequence is CASRTQGQGASGNTIYF. The CDR3 DNA reads as TGCGCCAGCAGGACACAAGGACAGGGGGCTTCTGGAAACACCATATATTTT.

This clonotype turned up a few times. The V and J genes are TRBV5-1 and TRBJ2-5; maybe TRBD2 (6 bases). Trimming took 4 bases from V and 1 from J, leaving 17 bases between them. The CDR3 extends over 16 amino acids. CDR1 is SGHRS, CDR2 YFSETQ, per germline. The CDR3 nucleotides are TGCGCCAGCAGCGTCGGACTATCCACAACCCAAGAGACCCAGTACTTC. This codes for CASSVGLSTTQETQYF.

This rearrangement joins TRBV12-5 to TRBJ2-1; D gene ambiguous. CDR3 length: 15 amino acids. The V end was cut by 4 bases, the J end by 5 bases, with 15 bases between. CDR1 LGHNT and CDR2 FRNRAP come from the germline V gene. CDR3 bases: TGTGCTAGTGGTTCTAACCAGGTACCTAACAATGAGCAGTTCTTC. Translating gives CASGSNQVPNNEQFF. Full variable domain (remainder filled in from reference TRBV12-5 and TRBJ2-1): DARVTQTPRHKVTEMGQEVTMRCQPILGHNTVFWYRQTMMQGLELLAYFRNRAPLDDSGMPKDRFSAEMPDATLATLKIQPSEPRDSAVYFCASGSNQVPNNEQFFGPGTRLTVL.

The J gene is TRBJ1-3, the V gene TRBV29-1, with 7 bases matching TRBD1. V lost 3 bases to trimming and J lost 0 bases; unmatched junction nucleotides: 2. CDR1 and CDR2 from the germline V gene are SQVTM and ANQGSEA. This CDR3 spans 14 amino acids. CDR3 sequence (DNA): TGCAGCGTTGAGGGGACAGCCTCTGGAAACACCATATATTTT. It codes for CSVEGTASGNTIYF.

Details on this clonotype: Possible read error: a much larger clone is one base away. This chain links TRBV10-2 with TRBJ2-1; D is possibly TRBD2 (6 bases). The CDR3 sequence is 15 residues long. The germline V gene has CDR1 WSHSY and CDR2 SAAADI. The V end lost 4 bases, the J end lost 7 bases, and 17 bases lay between the germline ends. The CDR3 loop reads CASSGTCGTRNEQFF. CDR3 DNA: TGCGCCAGCAGTGGGACTTGCGGGACGAGGAATGAGCAGTTCTTC.

V and J are TRBV20-1 and TRBJ2-5; unclear D gene. There are 10 residues in the CDR3. V was shortened by 5 bases and J by 5 bases, with 6 bases between the two germline ends. Germline V gene data show CDR1 as DFQATT and CDR2 as SNEGSKA (reference sequence). CDR3: CSAGVETQYF. The CDR3 DNA reads TGCAGTGCTGGGGTTGAGACCCAGTACTTC.

In this sample, this clonotype turned up a few times. The chain combines TRBV20-1 with TRBJ2-5; D tentatively reads TRBD1 or TRBD2 (5 bases each). The CDR3 is made up of 13 amino acids. The ends were cut back, 5 bases at V and 4 bases at J, with 14 bases in the middle. The germline gives CDR1 DFQATT, CDR2 SNEGSKA (reference sequence). CDR3 in amino acids: CSAVLPGPETQYF. CDR3 bases: TGCAGTGCTGTATTGCCGGGACCAGAGACCCAGTACTTC.

V usage is TRBV5-5 and J usage is TRBJ2-7; D is possibly TRBD1 or TRBD2 (5 bases each). Germline V gene data show CDR1 as SGHKS and CDR2 as YYEKEE (reference sequence). V dropped 2 bases and J dropped 4 bases, with 16 bases sitting between them. CDR3 size: 15 residues. CDR3 protein: CASSFAMGRQYEQYF. CDR3 DNA sequence: TGTGCCAGCAGCTTCGCGATGGGACGGCAGTACGAGCAGTACTTC.

This clonotype was found many times. The chain recombines TRBV7-2 with TRBJ2-2, with a possible D match to TRBD1 (5 bases). Germline loops: CDR1 SGHTA, CDR2 FQGNSA. The CDR3 extends over 14 amino acids. V was clipped by 1 base and J by 6 bases, with 9 bases between them. CDR3 sequence reads: CASSLVPGPGELFF. In nucleotides, the CDR3 is TGTGCCAGCAGCTTAGTCCCAGGGCCCGGGGAGCTGTTTTTT.

This clonotype was seen more than once but under ten times. This chain uses TRBV3-1 with TRBJ2-1; TRBD2 matches 10 bases. Germline-derived CDR1 and CDR2 are LGHDT and YNNKEL (reference sequence). V shed 4 bases, J shed 8 bases, and the junction held 8 bases outside the gene matches. The CDR3 is 15 amino acids. Here the CDR3 reads CASSPWASGGDEQFF. The CDR3 DNA sequence: TGTGCCAGCAGCCCCTGGGCTAGCGGGGGCGATGAGCAGTTCTTC.

The chain carries TRBV27 and TRBJ2-6; D remains unclear. Germline CDR1 MNHEY, CDR2 SMNVEV (reference sequence). The CDR3 contains 16 residues. The V gene lost 4 bases and the J gene lost 5 bases, with 15 bases spanning the gap. The CDR3 is CASSSLGTIRANVLTF. Here the CDR3 DNA reads TGTGCCAGCAGTTCCCTGGGAACTATAAGGGCCAACGTCCTGACTTTC.

This clonotype was observed a handful of times. The gene calls are TRBV12-3 or TRBV12-4 and TRBJ2-3; 7 positions agree with TRBD2. This CDR3 spans 14 amino acids. The J segment lost 0 bases and the V segment lost 6 bases, leaving 3 bases of the junction unmatched. The CDR3 nucleotides are TGTGCCAGCAGGAGCGGGGCTAGCACAGATACGCAGTATTTT. Protein sequence: CASRSGASTDTQYF.

This clonotype was seen at least ten times. V usage is TRBV24-1 and J usage is TRBJ2-3; 8 positions agree with TRBD2. Trimming at V came to 3 bases and at J to 1 base, leaving 5 bases not matched to a gene. This CDR3 spans 16 amino acids. The germline V gene has CDR1 KGHDR and CDR2 SFDVKD. The DNA for the CDR3 is TGTGCCACCAGTGATCTTAGCGGGGTGGGCACAGATACGCAGTATTTT. Translating gives CATSDLSGVGTDTQYF.